The T cell receptor beta chain under discussion was sequenced for a study of blood T cells in healthy people across ages (dated by TCRdb to between 2015 and 2016). Describing the broader study: In model experiments, template switching captured about one uniquely barcoded TCR beta cDNA molecule for every two T cells. For two donors (one aged 18 to 30 and one aged 80 or older), the study analyzed two additional independent replicas of 1 million unique cDNA reads from the same blood draw. Donors of different ages were randomly distributed across sequencing lanes to avoid experimental bias. Age-related changes in TCR beta repertoire diversity were measured in the study by deep sequencing normalized with unique cDNA molecular identifiers. Four age groups were formed from the donors: young (average approximately 16 years), middle-aged (more than 35), aged (around 68) and long-lived (about 75). Results and caveats for the whole study, not just this receptor: Because the CMV infection status of the donors was unknown, age-related changes in expanded clonotypes may potentially have been confounded. Bulk unsorted PBMC profiling prevented conclusive comparison of naive and antigen-experienced compartments. The percentage of naive T cells measured by flow cytometry correlated strongly with observed TCR beta diversity. Compared with the aged group, more naive CD4+ T cells, fewer expanded clones and increased TCR diversity were shown by the long-lived group, suggesting age selection. Observed TCR beta diversity per million T cells fell roughly linearly with age, and a significant reduction was already apparent by age roughly 40. Estimates of total diversity based on one million sequenced T cells were regarded as lower bounds and as underestimates.

The trim is 2 bases for V and 0 bases for J, with a gap of 14 bases between the germline ends. The CDR3 region is 16 residues in length, termini included. Only the CDR3 portion is preserved as DNA: 48 bases, with reading frame beginning at the first base. The germline V gene (reference sequence) sets CDR1 to LGHDT and CDR2 to YNNKEL. The protocol used for the library was 5' RACE. TCRdb shows the sequencer as Illumina HiSeq 2500. A second about 6 to 11 cycle PCR used a sample-barcoded 5' primer and a J-beta primer mix. A unique molecular identifier was introduced onto each TCR beta cDNA molecule by a template-switch 5' adaptor carrying 12 random nucleotides. At least 2.5 million CDR3-containing paired-end reads were obtained from each sample. First-strand cDNA was synthesized from all RNA with the Mint cDNA synthesis kit, primed by a TRBC-specific oligonucleotide. Following uracil-DNA glycosylase treatment, a first 18-cycle PCR with universal primers M1SS and BC2_uni_R was performed on all cDNA. The published analysis was carried out like this. Each sample was normalized by randomly selecting 1 million high-quality reads, each carrying a distinct molecular identifier. Reads with shared molecular identifiers were discarded instead of being binned into consensus sequences. MiTCR, with a Q25 quality threshold and the strictest error-elimination algorithm, was used for CDR3 identification, clonotype clustering and error correction. A nonparametric unseen species model with Euler transformation was used to estimate lower-bound total TCR beta diversity. The public reads were run again by TCRdb, first through fastp at Q25 and then through MiXCR, and only productive beta chains were kept. Merged by CDR3 protein, the rows form single entries marked with the most common genes and DNA. These V and J calls derive from TCRdb rather than the authors' analysis. This sample gives around 1.5 million distinct CDR3 sequences in total; about 43% of them show up just once. The top ten clones comprise 7.9% of the sample.

Notes on this clonotype: Its antigen is currently not known. This CDR3 fails to terminate in the conserved phenylalanine or tryptophan, so it likely reflects a read error.

The roughly 39 donors, aged about 6 to 100 years, were systemically healthy Caucasian individuals from Russia. Each donor gave approximately 10 milliliters of peripheral blood, collected into EDTA-treated Vacutainer tubes. Ficoll-Paque density-gradient centrifugation was used to isolate PBMCs, with at least 7 million per sample. Total RNA was extracted from PBMCs with Trizol reagent, with at least 5 micrograms obtained per sample. Naive CD45RAhigh/CD27high T cell percentages were measured by flow cytometry on a PBMC aliquot from every donor. The chain links TRBV3-1 with TRBJ2-7, with the D gene call left open. The sequenced material came from blood. This clonotype originated in a woman aged 18 to 35 in good health. The DNA reads as follows: TGTGCCAGCAGCCAAAGTTCGCGGCGGAACTCCTACGAGCAGTACTTG. It is translated as CASSQSSRRNSYEQYL.